The next 16 T cell receptor beta chains were all read from a single sample in a study of response to subunit inactivated influenza vaccine. TCRdb re-called the RT-PCR reads through MiXCR, storing one row per CDR3 protein. The sample has over 400,000 distinct CDR3 sequences, over 10% seen once. The source material was PBMCs from blood, sampled 45 days after vaccination. The receptors derive from a man in his forties or fifties who received an inactivated influenza vaccine.

This clonotype has more than one count but fewer than ten. The chain carries TRBV4-1 and TRBJ2-7; D is unresolved. This CDR3 is built from 15 residues. Trimming removed 0 bases from V and 5 bases from J, with 14 bases in between. The V gene's germline CDR1 is MGHRA and CDR2 YSYEKL. CDR3 sequence (DNA): TGCGCCAGCAGCCAAGATATTCTTCGTAGGGACGAGCAGTACTTC. Translated: CASSQDILRRDEQYF.

This chain links TRBV3-1 with TRBJ1-2; D unresolved. The germline V gene has CDR1 LGHDT and CDR2 YNNKEL (reference sequence). Trimming took off 0 bases at V and 5 bases at J, with 13 bases between the two ends. CDR3 length: 15 residues. The CDR3 nucleotides read TGTGCCAGCAGCCAAGATAGTCGGGAAGAGTATGGCTACACCTTC. This translates into CASSQDSREEYGYTF.

In this sample, this clonotype turned up a few times. V is TRBV4-1 and J is TRBJ2-3; TRBD2 matches at 13 bases. CDR1 is MGHRA and CDR2 is YSYEKL in the germline V gene. The CDR3 length is 19 residues. Losses at the gene ends were 3 bases for V and 0 bases for J; bases not matched to a gene: 9. Written as DNA, the CDR3 is TGCGCCAGCAGCCAGTCGAAACTAGCGGGGGGGTGGAGCACAGATACGCAGTATTTT. It encodes CASSQSKLAGGWSTDTQYF.

This clonotype was counted ten times or more. The rearrangement uses TRBV5-1 and TRBJ1-4; TRBD1 matches 10 bases. This CDR3 spans 15 amino acids. Losses at the gene ends were 2 bases for V and 7 bases for J; bases not matched to a gene: 5. In germline, CDR1 is SGHRS, CDR2 YFSETQ. The CDR3 here is CASSFWTGGSEKLFF. The CDR3 coding sequence is TGCGCCAGCAGCTTTTGGACAGGGGGGAGTGAAAAACTGTTTTTT.

At least ten counts were recorded for this clonotype. The chain recombines TRBV20-1 with TRBJ2-7, with 8 nucleotides matching TRBD2. The V gene end was trimmed by 0 bases and the J gene end by 3 bases; junction bases not matched to a gene: 10. The CDR3 length is 16 residues. Germline V gene data show CDR1 as DFQATT and CDR2 as SNEGSKA (reference sequence). This CDR3 reads CSARDRVVAGLYEQYF. CDR3 coding DNA: TGCAGTGCTAGAGATCGCGTTGTAGCGGGGCTCTACGAGCAGTACTTC.

This clonotype showed up just a few times. This rearrangement joins TRBV7-9 to TRBJ2-1; TRBD2 agrees at 13 bases. J was trimmed by 7 bases and V by 3 bases; bases with no gene match: 9. CDR3 length: 17 amino acids. The germline CDR1 and CDR2 sequences are SEHNR and FQNEAQ (reference sequence). The CDR3 spells CASSFPTRLAGGNEQFF. The CDR3 bases are TGTGCCAGCAGCTTCCCAACGAGACTAGCGGGGGGAAATGAGCAGTTCTTC. The full variable domain, rest sourced from reference TRBV7-9 and TRBJ2-1, is DTGVSQNPRHKITKRGQNVTFRCDPISEHNRLYWYRQTLGQGPEFLTYFQNEAQLEKSRLLSDRFSAERPKGSFSTLEIQRTEQGDSAMYLCASSFPTRLAGGNEQFFGPGTRLTVL.

The gene calls are TRBV21-1 and TRBJ2-1; the table's D call, TRBD1, has no DNA check behind it. TRBV21-1 is designated a pseudogene. The CDR3 is made up of 15 amino acids. The CDR3 loop is CASSKRRCMGDEQFF. The CDR3 DNA is TGTGCCAGCAGCAAGCGGCGGTGCATGGGCGATGAGCAGTTCTTC.

The chain combines TRBV24-1 with TRBJ1-5; D ambiguous. V gave up 2 bases and J gave up 2 bases, with 3 bases separating them. This CDR3 spans 13 amino acids. The germline CDR1 and CDR2 sequences are KGHDR and SFDVKD. CDR3 sequence reads: CATSDSGNQPQHF. The CDR3 bases are TGTGCCACCAGTGATTCAGGCAATCAGCCCCAGCATTTT.

There are a few counts of this clonotype. The V call is TRBV7-3, the J call TRBJ2-2, with 7 nucleotides matching TRBD1. There are 15 residues in the CDR3. From germline, CDR1 is SGHTA and CDR2 FQGTGA. With V trimmed by 6 bases and J by 1 base, 5 bases remained unmatched. Here the CDR3 DNA reads TGTGCCAGCAGTAGTAACAGGGGGAACACCGGGGAGCTGTTTTTT. Protein sequence: CASSSNRGNTGELFF.

Ten or more counts support this clonotype. The chain carries TRBV20-1 and TRBJ2-7; tentative D call: TRBD2 (6 bases). V lost 3 bases, J lost 0 bases, and 12 bases lay in between. The CDR3 loop spans 14 amino acids. CDR1 is DFQATT, CDR2 SNEGSKA, per germline (reference sequence). The CDR3 DNA is TGCAGTGCTAGTAGGGGTAGCGGCTCCTACGAGCAGTACTTC. Protein: CSASRGSGSYEQYF.

This chain uses TRBV28 with TRBJ2-7; no firm D call. With 3 bases removed from V and 3 bases from J, the gap between germline ends came to 9 bases. CDR1 is MDHEN and CDR2 is SYDVKM in the germline V gene. CDR3 length: 13 amino acids. The CDR3 is CASSLGSIYEQYF. The CDR3 DNA sequence: TGTGCCAGCAGTTTGGGCAGTATCTACGAGCAGTACTTC.

In its sample, this clonotype was seen a few times. V gene TRBV20-1 combines with J gene TRBJ1-5; D is uncertain. V gave up 2 bases and J gave up 9 bases, with 14 bases separating them. The CDR3 is made up of 13 amino acids. The germline gives CDR1 DFQATT, CDR2 SNEGSKA (reference sequence). The CDR3 reads CSARSSPPRPQHF. In DNA, the CDR3 is TGCAGTGCTAGATCTTCTCCCCCCCGGCCCCAGCATTTT.

The gene calls are TRBV7-9 and TRBJ2-5; TRBD1 is a possible D gene (5 bases). The V gene's germline CDR1 is SEHNR and CDR2 FQNEAQ (reference sequence). V was cut by 2 bases and J by 4 bases, with 20 bases left in between. This CDR3 region has 17 residues. This chain's CDR3 is CASSLFPYYGASETQYF. The CDR3 DNA follows: TGTGCCAGCAGCTTATTCCCTTATTATGGGGCTTCAGAGACCCAGTACTTC.

This clonotype was observed many times. The chain carries TRBV7-2 and TRBJ2-3; D may be TRBD1 (6 bases). The V gene lost 5 bases and the J gene lost 3 bases, with 12 bases spanning the gap. Germline CDR1 SGHTA, CDR2 FQGNSA. The CDR3 is 14 residues long. The CDR3 bases are TGTGCCAGCAGCATTCCGACAGGAACAGATACGCAGTATTTT. Translation gives CASSIPTGTDTQYF.

This clonotype was recorded a few times. The rearrangement uses TRBV20-1 and TRBJ2-1; the match to TRBD2 covers 14 bases. The CDR3 has 13 residues. Germline V gives CDR1 DFQATT, CDR2 SNEGSKA (reference sequence). The CDR3 sequence: CAGGLAGVYEQFF. DNA of the CDR3: TGCGCGGGGGGACTAGCGGGAGTATATGAGCAGTTCTTC.

This clonotype has only a few counts. This chain joins TRBV6-5 and TRBJ2-5, with a possible D match to TRBD2 (7 bases). Between the trimmed V and J ends, which lost 0 bases and 5 bases, there was a span of 13 bases. Germline-derived CDR1 and CDR2 are MNHEY and SVGAGI. This CDR3 is built from 15 residues. This CDR3 reads CASSYSSGGRETQYF. CDR3 DNA sequence: TGTGCCAGCAGTTACTCGTCGGGGGGCAGGGAGACCCAGTACTTC.